This TCR beta chain was sequenced in a study of T cells in Graves' hyperthyroidism and ophthalmopathy. General study points: The model foresaw ophthalmopathy a median roughly 6.5 months prior to onset.

This clonotype was detected many times. The antigen is unknown. At one of its ends the junction is not consistent with the germline gene, which may arise from a read error. There are 16 residues in the CDR3. Germline lookup yields CDR1 SGHRS and CDR2 YFSETQ. Regions amplified from RNA transcripts were the TCR beta CDR3 regions. HTBI primers were the set used in a first-round RT-PCR of the TCR CDR3. TCRdb processed the multiplex PCR reads anew with MiXCR; each CDR3 protein has one entry. The sample holds about 770,000 distinct CDR3 sequences; approximately 19% are singletons and the top ten take about a sixth.

The chain employs TRBV5-1 and TRBJ2-1; D might be TRBD1 (5 bases). The sequence was collected from a woman aged 45-60 years with Graves' hyperthyroidism that later progressed to Graves' ophthalmopathy. The sequencing input was blood. CDR3 DNA sequence: TGCGCCAGCGGCTTGGGGCTAAGGGCTACGGGCAATGAGCAGTTCTTC. Its translation: CASGLGLRATGNEQFF.